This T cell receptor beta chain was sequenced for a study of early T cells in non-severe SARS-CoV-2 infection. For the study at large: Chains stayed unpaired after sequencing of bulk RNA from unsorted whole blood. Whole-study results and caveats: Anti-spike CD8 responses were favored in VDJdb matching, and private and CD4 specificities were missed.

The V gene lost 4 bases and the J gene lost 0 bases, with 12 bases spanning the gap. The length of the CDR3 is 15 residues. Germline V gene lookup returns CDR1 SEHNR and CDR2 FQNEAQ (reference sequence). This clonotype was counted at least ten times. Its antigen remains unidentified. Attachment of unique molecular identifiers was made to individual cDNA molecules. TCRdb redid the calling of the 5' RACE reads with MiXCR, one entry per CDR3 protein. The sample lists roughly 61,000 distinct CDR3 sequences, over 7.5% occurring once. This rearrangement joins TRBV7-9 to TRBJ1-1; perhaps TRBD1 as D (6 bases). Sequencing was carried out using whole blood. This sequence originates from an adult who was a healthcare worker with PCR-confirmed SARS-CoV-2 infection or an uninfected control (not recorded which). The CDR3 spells CASSSTTGMNTEAFF. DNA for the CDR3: TGTGCCAGCAGCTCGACGACAGGAATGAACACTGAAGCTTTCTTT.